This TCR beta chain was recovered during a study of patients and donors after allogeneic stem cell transplantation. Only a few counts were recorded for this clonotype. This CDR3 has 9 residues. V gave up 6 bases and J gave up 13 bases, with 7 bases separating them. The V gene's germline CDR1 is SEHNR and CDR2 FQNEAQ (reference sequence). TCRdb reprocessed the RT-PCR reads via MiXCR and lists one record per CDR3 protein. The sample shows 70,000 or so distinct CDR3 sequences, more than 20% of them seen only once. This receptor was identified in a human donor who was either an allogeneic HSCT recipient or a stem cell or donor lymphocyte infusion donor (not recorded which). It is not recorded whose cells these are; they may come from a transplant donor. Sequencing was done on a sample of blood, either unsorted or a sorted T cell fraction (not recorded which). The V and J genes are TRBV7-9 and TRBJ2-1; no clear D. CDR3 region: CASSERQFF. DNA of the CDR3: TGTGCCAGCAGTGAGAGACAGTTCTTC.